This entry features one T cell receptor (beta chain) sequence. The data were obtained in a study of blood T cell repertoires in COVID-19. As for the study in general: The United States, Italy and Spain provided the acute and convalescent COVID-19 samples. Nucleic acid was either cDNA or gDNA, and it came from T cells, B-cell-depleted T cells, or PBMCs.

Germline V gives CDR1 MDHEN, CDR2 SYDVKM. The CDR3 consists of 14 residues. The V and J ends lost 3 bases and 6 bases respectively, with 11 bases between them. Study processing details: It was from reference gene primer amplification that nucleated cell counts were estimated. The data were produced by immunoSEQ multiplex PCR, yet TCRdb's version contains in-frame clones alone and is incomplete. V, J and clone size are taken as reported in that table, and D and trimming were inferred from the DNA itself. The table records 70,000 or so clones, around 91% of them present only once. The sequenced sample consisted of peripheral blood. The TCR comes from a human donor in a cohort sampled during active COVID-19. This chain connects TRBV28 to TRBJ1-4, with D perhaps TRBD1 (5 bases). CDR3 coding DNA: TGTGCCAGCAGTTTGGGGGGAAATCATGAAAAACTGTTTTTT. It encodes CASSLGGNHEKLFF.